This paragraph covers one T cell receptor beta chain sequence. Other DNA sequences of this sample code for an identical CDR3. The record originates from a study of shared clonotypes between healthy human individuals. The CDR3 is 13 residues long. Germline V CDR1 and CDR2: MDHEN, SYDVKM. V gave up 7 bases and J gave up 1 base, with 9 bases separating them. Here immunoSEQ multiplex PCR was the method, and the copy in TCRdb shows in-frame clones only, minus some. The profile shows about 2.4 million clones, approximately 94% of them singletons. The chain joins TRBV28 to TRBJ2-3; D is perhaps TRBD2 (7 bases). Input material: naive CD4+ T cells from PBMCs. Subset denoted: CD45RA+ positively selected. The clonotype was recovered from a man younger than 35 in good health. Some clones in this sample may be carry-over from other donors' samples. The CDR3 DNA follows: TGTGCCAGCACGGGGGGCGGCACAGATACGCAGTATTTT. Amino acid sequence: CASTGGGTDTQYF. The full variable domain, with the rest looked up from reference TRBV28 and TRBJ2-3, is DVKVTQSSRYLVKRTGEKVFLECVQDMDHENMFWYRQDPGLGLRLIYFSYDVKMKEKGDIPEGYSVSREKKERFSLILESASTNQTSMYLCASTGGGTDTQYFGPGTRLTVL.